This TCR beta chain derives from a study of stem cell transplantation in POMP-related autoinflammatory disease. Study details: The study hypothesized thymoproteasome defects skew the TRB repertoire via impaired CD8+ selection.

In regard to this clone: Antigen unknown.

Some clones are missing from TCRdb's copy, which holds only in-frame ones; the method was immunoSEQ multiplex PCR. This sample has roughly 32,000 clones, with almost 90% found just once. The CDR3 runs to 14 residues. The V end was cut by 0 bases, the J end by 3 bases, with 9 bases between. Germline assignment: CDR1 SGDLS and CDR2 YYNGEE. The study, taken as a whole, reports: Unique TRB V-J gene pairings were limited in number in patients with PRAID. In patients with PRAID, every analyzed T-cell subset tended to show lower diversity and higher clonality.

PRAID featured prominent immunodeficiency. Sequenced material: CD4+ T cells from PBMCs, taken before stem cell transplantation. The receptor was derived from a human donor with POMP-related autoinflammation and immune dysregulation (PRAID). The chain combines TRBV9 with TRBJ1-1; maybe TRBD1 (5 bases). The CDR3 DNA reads TGTGCCAGCAGCGTAGAGGGGTGGGACACTGAAGCTTTCTTT. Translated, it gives CASSVEGWDTEAFF.